The TCR beta chain described here comes from a study of T cells in localized non-small cell lung cancer. Using immunoSEQ multiplex PCR, the repertoire was profiled, and TCRdb retains in-frame clones only, with some absent. Here the sample spans roughly 14,000 clones, about 80% being singletons. The V and J ends lost 1 base and 3 bases, in that order; junction bases with no gene match: 0. The germline gives CDR1 SGHAT, CDR2 FQNNGV. The length of the CDR3 is 15 residues. Study observations and caveats: Owing to sequencing of a solitary tumor region, heterogeneity cannot be discounted. Among the top 100 tumor clones, a median about 59 appeared in adjacent lung.

Regarding this clone: No antigen is known for it.

The receptor was derived from a female donor at least 60 years old with stage I squamous cell lung carcinoma. The chain couples TRBV11-2 to TRBJ2-5; 12 bases agree with TRBD2. This specimen was peripheral blood, taken before any cancer treatment. CDR3 nucleotide sequence: TGTGCCAGCAGCTTAGGACTAGCGGGGGAAGAGACCCAGTACTTC. This encodes CASSLGLAGEETQYF.